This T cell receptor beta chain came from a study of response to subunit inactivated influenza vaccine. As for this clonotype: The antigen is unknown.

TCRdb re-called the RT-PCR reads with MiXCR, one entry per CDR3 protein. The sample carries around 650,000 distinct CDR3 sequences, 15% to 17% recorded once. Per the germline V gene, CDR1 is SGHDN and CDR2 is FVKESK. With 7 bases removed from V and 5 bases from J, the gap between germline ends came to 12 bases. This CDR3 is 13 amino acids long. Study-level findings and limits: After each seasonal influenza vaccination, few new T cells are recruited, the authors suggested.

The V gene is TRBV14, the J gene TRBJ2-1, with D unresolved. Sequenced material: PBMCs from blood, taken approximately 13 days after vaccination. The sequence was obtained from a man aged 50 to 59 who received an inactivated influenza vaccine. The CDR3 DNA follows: TGTGCCAGCAACGGTAACGGACACAATGAGCAGTTCTTC. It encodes CASNGNGHNEQFF.